This TCR beta chain comes out of a study of OX40 agonist ivuxolimab in advanced cancers. Background on the whole study: Ivuxolimab, which targeted the costimulatory receptor OX40 (CD134), was an agonistic, fully human IgG2 monoclonal antibody. Intravenous ivuxolimab was administered to patients every 2 weeks at six dose levels: 0.01, 0.1, 0.3, 1.5, 3 and 10 mg/kg. Of the approximately 54 dose-escalation patients, hepatocellular carcinoma was present in approximately 20, melanoma in some 15, renal cell carcinoma in 9 and head and neck cancer in 9. In the dose-escalation cohort, around 80% of patients were male, and the mean age was approximately 60 years with a range of roughly 20 to 80. Prior anti-PD-1, anti-PD-L1 or anti-CTLA-4 therapy was permitted, and 30% to 50% of dose-escalation patients had received checkpoint inhibitors. Three dose-escalation patients achieved partial responses, one with hepatocellular carcinoma and two with cutaneous melanoma. Peripheral TCRbeta sequencing aimed to test whether ivuxolimab altered TCR sequence diversity and caused clonal T-cell expansion. The paper reports the monotherapy dose-escalation portion (N of about 52 patients) of the phase I ivuxolimab trial. The research as a whole found: After ivuxolimab, CD8+ T cells had more expanded clones than CD4+ T cells on average. Which antigens the clonally expanded peripheral T cells were specific for was not determined. Clonal expansion of both CD4+ and CD8+ blood T cells was observed from baseline to week 6 at doses 0.1 to 3.0 mg/kg. Partial responders in the 0.1-3.0 mg/kg groups had among the lowest normalized peripheral clonal expansion, especially among CD8+ T cells. Low levels of normalized T-cell clonal expansion were also seen in some patients who did not respond.

The V and J ends are trimmed by 5 bases and 0 bases, leaving 6 bases between them. The germline V gene gives CDR1 as SGHNT and CDR2 as YENEEA. Taken from cysteine to phenylalanine, the CDR3 has 13 residues. Left in the record is the CDR3 DNA by itself, 39 bases read in frame from the first base. Genomic DNA was extracted from sorted cells for sequencing of the TCRbeta CDR3 region. The immunoSEQ Assay was used for sequencing of TCRbeta CDR3 regions. TCRdb took over this immuneACCESS table, retaining in-frame rearrangements with V and J assigned. Such tables are incomplete; in checked studies, under half of the missing clones stem from an unresolved V gene, and the remainder is unexplained. In this sample the table shows approximately 68,000 clones, just over 85% of which occur a single time. The ten biggest clones cover approximately 0.86% of the sample. In regard to this clone: Its antigen target is currently unknown. Per-base qualities were not stored, and no clone one base away is much larger.

Patients with a history of autoimmune disease or receiving systemic immunosuppression were excluded from the trial. Peripheral blood for TCR sequencing was collected from all dose cohorts at baseline, on cycle 4 day 1, and on cycle 7 day 1. The samples were taken from a phase I, first-in-human, multicenter, open-label dose-escalation trial of ivuxolimab. Adults with locally advanced or metastatic melanoma, renal cell, hepatocellular, or head and neck squamous cell carcinoma were enrolled in the trial. CD4+ and CD8+ T cells were sorted separately from peripheral blood before TCR sequencing. This clonotype originated in an adult with an advanced solid tumor such as melanoma, head and neck, liver or kidney cancer. The input for sequencing was CD4+ or CD8+ T cells sorted from blood, taken in a trial of the OX40 agonist ivuxolimab. The chain links TRBV11-3 with TRBJ2-3; there is no confident call for the D gene. The nucleotides read TGTGCCAGCAGCACTTATAGCACAGATACGCAGTATTTT. Protein translation: CASSTYSTDTQYF. With the rest looked up from the reference TRBV11-3 and TRBJ2-3 genes rather than sequenced, the full variable domain is EAGVVQSPRYKIIEKKQPVAFWCNPISGHNTLYWYLQNLGQGPELLIRYENEEAVDDSQLPKDRFSAERLKGVDSTLKIQPAELGDSAVYLCASSTYSTDTQYFGPGTRLTVL.